Sequencing of this T cell receptor beta chain was carried out in a study of blood T cell repertoires in COVID-19. The wider study: Acute and convalescent COVID-19 specimens originated in the United States, Italy and Spain. Nucleic acid was either cDNA or gDNA, and it came from T cells, B-cell-depleted T cells, or PBMCs.

This CDR3 comprises 14 residues. The germline V gene has CDR1 LNHDA and CDR2 SQIVND (reference sequence). Trimming pared 1 base from V and 4 bases from J, leaving 11 bases between. Authors' methods: Amplification from reference gene primers served as the basis for estimated nucleated cell counts. The assay was immunoSEQ multiplex PCR, and TCRdb's table has in-frame clones only and misses some. Clone size and V and J calls were adopted from that table, with D and trimming inferred from the DNA. The top ten clones hold 4% of a sample with about 240,000 clones, 84% of them seen once. The rearrangement links TRBV19 to TRBJ2-7, with a weak D call TRBD2 (5 bases). This TCR was recovered from a man between 50 and 59 years old with acute or convalescent COVID-19. Sequenced: peripheral blood. The CDR3 is CASSIAGGGYEQYF. The CDR3 coding sequence is TGTGCCAGTAGTATAGCTGGAGGCGGGTACGAGCAGTACTTC. Using reference TRBV19 and TRBJ2-7 for the parts outside the CDR3, the full variable domain is DGGITQSPKYLFRKEGQNVTLSCEQNLNHDAMYWYRQDPGQGLRLIYYSQIVNDFQKGDIAEGYSVSREKKESFPLTVTSAQKNPTAFYLCASSIAGGGYEQYFGPGTRLTVT.